This TCR beta chain derives from a study of patients and donors after allogeneic stem cell transplantation. Germline V gene lookup returns CDR1 LNHDA and CDR2 SQIVND (reference sequence). The CDR3 spans 16 residues. V shed 3 bases, J shed 0 bases, and the junction held 3 bases outside the gene matches. There are a few counts of this clonotype. TCRdb fed the RT-PCR reads into MiXCR, producing one record per CDR3 protein. The table shows 900,000 to 1,000,000 distinct CDR3 sequences, with approximately 19% occurring only once. This clonotype originated in a human donor who was either an allogeneic HSCT recipient or a stem cell or donor lymphocyte infusion donor (not recorded which). It is not recorded whose cells these are; they may come from a transplant donor. Sample: blood, either unsorted or a sorted T cell fraction (not recorded which). The rearrangement joins TRBV19 to TRBJ2-5, with 11 bases matching TRBD2. The CDR3 loop is CASSIGGLADQETQYF. The CDR3 nucleotides are TGTGCCAGTAGTATTGGGGGACTAGCGGACCAAGAGACCCAGTACTTC. Complete variable domain (other parts from reference TRBV19 and TRBJ2-5): DGGITQSPKYLFRKEGQNVTLSCEQNLNHDAMYWYRQDPGQGLRLIYYSQIVNDFQKGDIAEGYSVSREKKESFPLTVTSAQKNPTAFYLCASSIGGLADQETQYFGPGTRLLVL.